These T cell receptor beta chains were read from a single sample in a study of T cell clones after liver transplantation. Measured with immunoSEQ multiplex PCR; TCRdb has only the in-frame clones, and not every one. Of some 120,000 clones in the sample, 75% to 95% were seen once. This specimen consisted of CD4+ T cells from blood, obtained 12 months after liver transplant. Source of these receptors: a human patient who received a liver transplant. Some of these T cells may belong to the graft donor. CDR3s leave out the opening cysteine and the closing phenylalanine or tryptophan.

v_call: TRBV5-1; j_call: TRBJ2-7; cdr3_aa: ASSSGQRTYEQY
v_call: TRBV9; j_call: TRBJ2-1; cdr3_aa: ASSGRTSGDTQF
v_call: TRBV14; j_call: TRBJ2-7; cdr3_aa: ASSQDRAGSEQY
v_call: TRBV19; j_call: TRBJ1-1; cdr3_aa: ASSIASGTLGGTEAF
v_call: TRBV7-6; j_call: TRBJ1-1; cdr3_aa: ASSLVSGQNTEAF
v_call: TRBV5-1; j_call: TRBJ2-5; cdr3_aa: ASSFDLSMETQY
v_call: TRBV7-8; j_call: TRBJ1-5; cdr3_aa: ASSLVVGSLGQPQH
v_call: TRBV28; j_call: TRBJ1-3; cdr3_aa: ASLRGPGNTIY
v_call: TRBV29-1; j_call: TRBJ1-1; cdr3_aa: SVARLQANTEAF
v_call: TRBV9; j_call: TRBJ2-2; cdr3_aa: ASSSAVNTGELF
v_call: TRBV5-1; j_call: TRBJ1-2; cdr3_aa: ASAPGGPNNYGYT
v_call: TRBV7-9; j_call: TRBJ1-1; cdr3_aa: ASSLNSNTEAF
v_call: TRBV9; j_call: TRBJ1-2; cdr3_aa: ASGQTGGSGYT
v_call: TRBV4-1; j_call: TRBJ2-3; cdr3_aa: ASSQRDFSTDTQY
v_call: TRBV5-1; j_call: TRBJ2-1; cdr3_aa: ASSREPGLASNEQF
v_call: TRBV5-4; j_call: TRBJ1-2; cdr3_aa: ASSLVAGQGTGYT
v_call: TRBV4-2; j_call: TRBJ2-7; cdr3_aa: ASSRGNDRDSYEQY
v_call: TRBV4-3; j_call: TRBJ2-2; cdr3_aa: ASSQRLAGGPGELF
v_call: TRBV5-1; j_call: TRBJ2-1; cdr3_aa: ASSLGPGESNEQF
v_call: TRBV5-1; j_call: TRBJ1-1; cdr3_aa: ASSYSGPLGGEAF
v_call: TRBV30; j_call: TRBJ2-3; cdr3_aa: AWSQDTDTQY
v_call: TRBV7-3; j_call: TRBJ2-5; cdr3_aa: ASSSMATSAETQY
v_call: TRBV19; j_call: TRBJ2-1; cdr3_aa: ASRRGLAGGPRNEQF
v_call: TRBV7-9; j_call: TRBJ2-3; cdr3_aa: ASSLGDRSQDTQY
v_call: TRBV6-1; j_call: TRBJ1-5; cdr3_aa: ASLAGSNQPQH
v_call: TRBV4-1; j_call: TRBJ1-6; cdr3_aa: ASSQFAGGVNSPLH
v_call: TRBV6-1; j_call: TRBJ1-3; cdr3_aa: ASSEDPGPGNTIY
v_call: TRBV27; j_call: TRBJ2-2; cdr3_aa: ASSRRDRVDTGELF
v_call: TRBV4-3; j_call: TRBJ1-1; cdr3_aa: ASSQDQQNTEAF
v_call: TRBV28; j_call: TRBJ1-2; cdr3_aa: ASSFSRGALGGYT
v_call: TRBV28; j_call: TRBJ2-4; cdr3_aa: ASSSTEGLAKNIQY
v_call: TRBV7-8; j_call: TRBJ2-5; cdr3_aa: ASTPNGETQY
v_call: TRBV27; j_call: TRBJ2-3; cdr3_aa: ASSPQAAKGGGQY
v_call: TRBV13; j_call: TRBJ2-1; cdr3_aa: ASSLAGRTSGRTSYNEQF
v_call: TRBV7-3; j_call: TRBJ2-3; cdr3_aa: ASSGLGHTQY
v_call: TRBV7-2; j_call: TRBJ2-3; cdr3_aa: ASSFHTDTQY
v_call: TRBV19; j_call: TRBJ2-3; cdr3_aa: ATRTGADTQY
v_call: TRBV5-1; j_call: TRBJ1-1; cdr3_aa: ASSLGDRQNTEAF
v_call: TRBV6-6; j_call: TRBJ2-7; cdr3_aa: ASSYAGVSREQY
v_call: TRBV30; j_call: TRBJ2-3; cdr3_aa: AWDKGGSTDTQY
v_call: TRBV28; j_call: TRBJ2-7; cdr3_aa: ASSPSGRNEQY
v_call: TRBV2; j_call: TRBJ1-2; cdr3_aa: ASRQGNYGYT
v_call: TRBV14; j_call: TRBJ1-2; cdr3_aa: ASSQDSIYGYT
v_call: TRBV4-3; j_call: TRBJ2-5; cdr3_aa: ASSYSAREETQY
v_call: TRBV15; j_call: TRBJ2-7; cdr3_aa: ATSRNRAYEQY
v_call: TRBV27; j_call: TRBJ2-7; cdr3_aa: ASSSAPHYEQY
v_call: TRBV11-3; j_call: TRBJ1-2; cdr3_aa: ASSLEKAGILYYGYT
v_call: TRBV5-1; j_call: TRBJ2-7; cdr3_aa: ASSLDVAGAYEQY
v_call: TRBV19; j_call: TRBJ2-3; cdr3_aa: ASSNPSGEGDGDTQY
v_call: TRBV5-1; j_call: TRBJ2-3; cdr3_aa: ASSLVDRDTQY
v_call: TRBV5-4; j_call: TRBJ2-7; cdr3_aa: ASSATSGSYEQY
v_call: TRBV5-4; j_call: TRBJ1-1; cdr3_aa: ASSSLGTNTEAF
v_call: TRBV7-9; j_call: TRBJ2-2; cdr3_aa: ASSFGAGELF
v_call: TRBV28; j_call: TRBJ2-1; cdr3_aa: ASKTSGSIDEQF